In this sample, the clone carrying this TCR beta chain turned up a few times. The antigen remains unidentified. TCRdb analysed the RT-PCR reads with MiXCR anew, one entry per CDR3 protein. The data show approximately 530,000 distinct CDR3 sequences, with under 9% seen just once and approximately 12% held by the top ten. This sample was included in a study of response to subunit inactivated influenza vaccine. The CDR3 is 16 amino acids. The V and J ends lost 6 bases and 2 bases, in that order; junction bases with no gene match: 7. Regarding the study as a whole: Every seasonal influenza vaccination brings in few new T cells, the authors suggested.

The chain links TRBV12-3 or TRBV12-4 to TRBJ2-6; TRBD1 matches at 7 bases. The specimen comprised PBMCs from blood, sampled about 24 months after vaccination. The sequence was collected from a man aged 50-75 years who received an inactivated influenza vaccine. The CDR3 sequence is CASSGDTGAGANVLTF. CDR3 DNA sequence: TGTGCCAGCAGCGGAGATACAGGGGCTGGGGCCAACGTCCTGACTTTC.